Below, 6 T cell receptor beta chains from the same sample are listed, as sequenced in a study of CD8 T cells in ankylosing spondylitis. Using its own MiXCR run on the 5' RACE reads, TCRdb lists one record per CDR3 protein. The sample has about 160,000 distinct CDR3 sequences, around 45% seen once. The sample taken for sequencing was synovial fluid, either unsorted or a sorted T cell fraction (not recorded which). These receptors were taken from a male donor with ankylosing spondylitis.

The gene calls are TRBV5-1 and TRBJ2-2; D is ambiguous. Per the germline V gene, CDR1 is SGHRS and CDR2 is YFSETQ. The CDR3 extends over 15 amino acids. Trimming stripped 0 bases from V and 0 bases from J, with 6 bases between. CDR3 residues: CASSLVQANTGELFF. The CDR3 nucleotides are TGCGCCAGCAGCTTGGTTCAGGCGAACACCGGGGAGCTGTTTTTT.

The chain uses TRBV12-3 or TRBV12-4 and TRBJ1-5; D is unresolved. V dropped 6 bases and J dropped 0 bases, with 9 bases sitting between them. The CDR3 sequence is 14 residues long. This chain's CDR3 is CASSAFHSNQPQHF. The DNA for the CDR3 is TGTGCCAGCAGCGCTTTCCATAGCAATCAGCCCCAGCATTTT.

This clonotype has a single count. This chain joins TRBV6-5 and TRBJ2-5; unclear D gene. CDR3 length equals 15 residues. CDR1 MNHEY and CDR2 SVGAGI come from the germline V gene. The V and J ends lost 0 bases and 1 base respectively, with 9 bases between them. The CDR3 DNA reads TGTGCCAGCAGTTACTCTGAGGACGGCCAAGAGACCCAGTACTTC. This gives the protein CASSYSEDGQETQYF.

The rearrangement links TRBV20-1 to TRBJ1-6; a weak D match, TRBD1 (6 bases). V shed 6 bases and J shed 7 bases, with 19 bases lying between them. CDR1 and CDR2 from the germline V gene are DFQATT and SNEGSKA (reference sequence). This CDR3 region has 15 residues. The CDR3 protein is CSASRQVMGNSPLHF. The CDR3 DNA follows: TGCAGTGCGAGCCGACAGGTCATGGGGAATTCACCCCTCCACTTT.

CDR3 protein: CASSLVGAYRDWNYGYTF. Here the CDR3 DNA reads TGTGCCAGCAGCTTGGTTGGGGCCTACAGGGATTGGAACTATGGCTACACCTTC. V and J are TRBV5-6 and TRBJ1-2; TRBD1 is a possible D gene (6 bases). The germline V gene encodes CDR1 SGHDT and CDR2 YYEEEE. The V and J ends lost 0 bases and 2 bases respectively, with 20 bases between them. The CDR3 runs 18 residues.

The chain has TRBV6-1 and TRBJ2-3; possibly TRBD1 for D (7 bases). Germline V gene sequence: CDR1 MNHNS, CDR2 SASEGT. V dropped 0 bases and J dropped 7 bases, with 11 bases sitting between them. CDR3 size: 14 residues. CDR3 in amino acids: CASSEASGGYTQYF. CDR3 DNA sequence: TGTGCCAGCAGTGAAGCGTCAGGGGGGTATACGCAGTATTTT.